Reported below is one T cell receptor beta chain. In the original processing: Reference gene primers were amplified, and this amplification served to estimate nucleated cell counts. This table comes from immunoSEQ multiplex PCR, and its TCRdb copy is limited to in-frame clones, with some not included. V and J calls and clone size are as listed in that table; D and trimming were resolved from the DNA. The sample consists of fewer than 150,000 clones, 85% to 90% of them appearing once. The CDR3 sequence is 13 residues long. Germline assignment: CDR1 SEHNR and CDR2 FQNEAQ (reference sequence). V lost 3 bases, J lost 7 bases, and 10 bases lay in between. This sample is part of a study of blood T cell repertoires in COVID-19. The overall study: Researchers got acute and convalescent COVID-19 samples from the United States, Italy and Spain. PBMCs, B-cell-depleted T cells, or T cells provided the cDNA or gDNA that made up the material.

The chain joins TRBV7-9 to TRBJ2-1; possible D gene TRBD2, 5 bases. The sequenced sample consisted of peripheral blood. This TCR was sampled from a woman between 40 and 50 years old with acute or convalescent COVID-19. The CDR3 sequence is CASSFLGENEQFF. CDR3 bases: TGTGCCAGCAGCTTTCTCGGGGAAAATGAGCAGTTCTTC.